One sample yielded the 19 T cell receptor beta chains listed below, sequenced in a study of resident and recirculating memory T cells in vitiligo. Sequencing was performed with immunoSEQ multiplex PCR; in TCRdb, only in-frame clones are kept and a portion is missing. This table holds 40,000 to 50,000 clones, roughly 91% found once. The source material was blood. Receptors were obtained from a male donor with vitiligo.

The chain recombines TRBV30 with TRBJ2-1; 9 bases fit TRBD2. V trimming: 1 base; J trimming: 4 bases; junction bases outside the gene matches: 14. Germline V gene data show CDR1 as GTSNPN and CDR2 as SVGIG (reference sequence). This CDR3 region has 18 residues. CDR3 amino acids: CAWSEEAWAGGPYNEQFF. The CDR3 coding sequence is TGTGCCTGGAGTGAGGAGGCTTGGGCGGGGGGGCCTTACAATGAGCAGTTCTTC.

The chain employs TRBV6-4 and TRBJ2-1, with 8 bases fitting TRBD1. The V segment lost 6 bases and the J segment 9 bases; nucleotides outside the gene matches: 10. Germline assignment: CDR1 MRHNA and CDR2 SNTAGT. The CDR3 contains 14 residues. The CDR3 DNA sequence: TGTGCCAGCAGCGTCGACAGGGGAGTTGGTGAGCAGTTCTTC. Its translation: CASSVDRGVGEQFF.

The chain links TRBV11-2 to TRBJ1-2, with a weak D call TRBD1 (6 bases). CDR3 size: 13 residues. Germline CDR1 reads SGHAT; CDR2 reads FQNNGV. The germline V and J ends were trimmed by 5 bases and 5 bases, with 12 bases remaining between them. CDR3 DNA: TGTGCCAGCAGCCCGGACAGAGGATATGGCTACACCTTC. Its protein product is CASSPDRGYGYTF.

This clone has only one observation. V usage is TRBV5-8 and J usage is TRBJ1-5; a weak D match, TRBD1 (5 bases). The CDR3 runs 16 residues. V lost 2 bases and J 6 bases, leaving 18 bases between the germline ends. The germline CDR1 and CDR2 sequences are SGHTS and YDEGEE. CDR3 DNA sequence: TGTGCCAGCAGCTTAGAAGGGGCTATTATCGGTCAGCCCCAGCATTTT. Protein sequence: CASSLEGAIIGQPQHF.

V and J are TRBV11-2 and TRBJ1-2, with 11 bases identical to TRBD1. Trimming at V came to 5 bases and at J to 6 bases, leaving 2 bases not matched to a gene. The CDR3 is made up of 13 amino acids. Germline V lookup: CDR1 SGHAT, CDR2 FQNNGV. The CDR3 DNA reads as TGTGCCAGCAGCGTGGACAGGGGGCATGGCTACACCTTC. This translates into CASSVDRGHGYTF. Variable domain in full (rest from reference TRBV11-2 and TRBJ1-2): EAGVAQSPRYKIIEKRQSVAFWCNPISGHATLYWYQQILGQGPKLLIQFQNNGVVDDSQLPKDRFSAERLKGVDSTLKIQPAKLEDSAVYLCASSVDRGHGYTFGSGTRLTVV.

The chain employs TRBV6-6 and TRBJ1-5; no clear D gene. V lost 8 bases and J 4 bases, leaving 15 bases between the germline ends. The CDR3 contains 14 residues. Germline V gives CDR1 MNHNY, CDR2 SVGAGI (reference sequence). The CDR3 bases are TGTGCCAGCCACCGGCAGGCGTTGAATCAGCCCCAGCATTTT. It specifies CASHRQALNQPQHF.

This clone appeared once. The chain is built from TRBV27 and TRBJ2-1; no reliable D call. Trimming pared 3 bases from V and 0 bases from J, leaving 3 bases between. Germline V gene data show CDR1 as MNHEY and CDR2 as SMNVEV (reference sequence). The CDR3 has 13 amino acids. This CDR3 reads CASSFSSYNEQFF. The CDR3 bases are TGTGCCAGCAGTTTTAGCTCCTACAATGAGCAGTTCTTC.

The V and J genes are TRBV5-6 and TRBJ2-7; D gene uncertain. Germline assignment: CDR1 SGHDT and CDR2 YYEEEE. Trimming stripped 6 bases from V and 2 bases from J, with 15 bases between. This CDR3 region has 14 residues. The CDR3 loop reads CASTPAPEAYEQYF. CDR3 in DNA: TGTGCCAGCACCCCAGCCCCCGAGGCCTACGAGCAGTACTTC.

This chain uses TRBV19 with TRBJ1-6; 8 bases align to TRBD1. The CDR3 sequence is 12 residues long. CDR1 and CDR2 (germline): LNHDA, SQIVND (reference sequence). With 9 bases clipped from V and 7 bases from J, the junction kept 2 bases outside the gene matches. The CDR3 DNA is TGTGCCAGCAGACAGGGGAATTCACCCCTCCACTTT. Translated: CASRQGNSPLHF.

The chain couples TRBV19 to TRBJ1-2; 10 positions match TRBD1. This CDR3 spans 15 amino acids. Germline trimming cut 4 bases from V and 5 bases from J; bases unmatched to any gene: 7. Per the germline V gene, CDR1 is LNHDA and CDR2 is SQIVND (reference sequence). The CDR3 bases are TGTGCCAGTAGTACTCTTGGGACAGGGGTTTATGGCTACACCTTC. Translated, it gives CASSTLGTGVYGYTF.

V and J are TRBV7-2 and TRBJ2-3; TRBD2 agrees at 12 bases. V trimming: 4 bases; J trimming: 8 bases; junction bases outside the gene matches: 10. The CDR3 totals 16 residues. The germline gives CDR1 SGHTA, CDR2 FQGNSA. The CDR3 loop reads CASSYRRASGGATQYF. In DNA, the CDR3 is TGTGCCAGCAGCTATCGTCGGGCTAGCGGGGGGGCTACGCAGTATTTT.

This chain uses TRBV11-2 with TRBJ2-1, with TRBD1 matching 7 bases. Germline V gene lookup returns CDR1 SGHAT and CDR2 FQNNGV. V was pared by 7 bases and J by 8 bases, with 8 bases of the junction left unmatched. CDR3 length: 13 amino acids. For the CDR3, the DNA is TGTGCCAGCACCCGACAGGGACCCTATGAGCAGTTCTTC. Its translation: CASTRQGPYEQFF.

This sequence joins TRBV6-5 and TRBJ1-6; the D gene is possibly TRBD1 (5 bases). CDR3 length: 15 amino acids. Germline V gives CDR1 MNHEY, CDR2 SVGAGI. Trimming cost V 2 bases and J 10 bases, with 15 bases left between them. The CDR3 sequence is CASSYREQGMSPLHF. The CDR3 coding sequence is TGTGCCAGCAGTTACCGGGAGCAGGGCATGTCACCCCTCCACTTT.

In this sample, this clone turned up once. V usage is TRBV6-1 and J usage is TRBJ2-3; D uncertain. Looked up from germline, CDR1 is MNHNS and CDR2 is SASEGT. With 9 bases removed from V and 0 bases from J, the gap between germline ends came to 10 bases. The CDR3 is made up of 13 amino acids. The CDR3 protein is CASCFGSTDTQYF. In nucleotides, the CDR3 is TGTGCCAGTTGCTTCGGGAGCACAGATACGCAGTATTTT.

As DNA, the CDR3 is TGTGCCAGCAGTTACCAGGGGCGCGGCACAGATACGCAGTATTTT. Translation gives CASSYQGRGTDTQYF. The rearrangement links TRBV6-5 to TRBJ2-3; possibly TRBD1 for D (6 bases). This CDR3 comprises 15 residues. Germline V lookup: CDR1 MNHEY, CDR2 SVGAGI. V dropped 2 bases and J dropped 1 base, with 10 bases sitting between them.

The gene calls are TRBV11-2 and TRBJ1-3, with TRBD1 identical over 10 bases. The V and J ends lost 2 bases and 5 bases, in that order; junction bases with no gene match: 15. CDR3 size: 19 residues. Germline CDR1 is SGHAT and CDR2 is FQNNGV. The CDR3 region has the DNA TGTGCCAGCAGCTTATACACATCCCTTGACAGGGGGCAAAGAAACACCATATATTTT. Residues: CASSLYTSLDRGQRNTIYF.

The CDR3 DNA follows: TGTGCCAGCAGGTCCACTAGCGGGGGGACAACAGATACGCAGTATTTT. It is translated as CASRSTSGGTTDTQYF. The V gene is TRBV11-1, the J gene TRBJ2-3; 12 nucleotides agree with TRBD2. Germline V lookup: CDR1 SGHAT, CDR2 FQDESV (reference sequence). This CDR3 comprises 16 residues. V was clipped by 6 bases and J by 3 bases; unmatched bases: 7.

The CDR3 DNA reads TGTGCCAGCAGTTATCTAGCGGGGGCCCACACAGATACGCAGTATTTT. Translated, it gives CASSYLAGAHTDTQYF. The gene calls are TRBV6-5 and TRBJ2-3, with 10 bases that match TRBD2. The CDR3 loop spans 16 amino acids. The germline CDR1 and CDR2 sequences are MNHEY and SVGAGI. With V trimmed by 3 bases and J by 2 bases, 5 bases remained unmatched.

The chain combines TRBV5-4 with TRBJ1-1, with 9 bases that match TRBD1. Germline CDR1 reads SGHNT; CDR2 reads YYREEE (reference sequence). With 8 bases clipped from V and 4 bases from J, the junction kept 12 bases outside the gene matches. The CDR3 length is 15 residues. CDR3 loop: CASHPTGGRVTEAFF. CDR3 nucleotides: TGTGCCAGTCATCCCACAGGGGGCCGGGTCACTGAAGCTTTCTTT.